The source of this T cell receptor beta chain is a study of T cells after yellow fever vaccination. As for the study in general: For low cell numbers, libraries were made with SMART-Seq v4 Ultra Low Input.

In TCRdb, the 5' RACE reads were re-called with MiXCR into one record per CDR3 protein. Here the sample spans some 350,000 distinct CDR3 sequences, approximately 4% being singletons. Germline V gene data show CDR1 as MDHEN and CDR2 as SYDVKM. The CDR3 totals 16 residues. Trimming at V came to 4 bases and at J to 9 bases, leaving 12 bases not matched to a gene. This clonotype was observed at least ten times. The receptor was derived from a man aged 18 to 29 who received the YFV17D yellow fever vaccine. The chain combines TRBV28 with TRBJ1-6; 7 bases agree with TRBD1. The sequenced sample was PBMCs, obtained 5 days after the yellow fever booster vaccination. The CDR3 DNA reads TGTGCCAGCAGTTCCTGGCAAGGGGGCATCGGTTCACCCCTCCACTTT. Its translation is CASSSWQGGIGSPLHF.